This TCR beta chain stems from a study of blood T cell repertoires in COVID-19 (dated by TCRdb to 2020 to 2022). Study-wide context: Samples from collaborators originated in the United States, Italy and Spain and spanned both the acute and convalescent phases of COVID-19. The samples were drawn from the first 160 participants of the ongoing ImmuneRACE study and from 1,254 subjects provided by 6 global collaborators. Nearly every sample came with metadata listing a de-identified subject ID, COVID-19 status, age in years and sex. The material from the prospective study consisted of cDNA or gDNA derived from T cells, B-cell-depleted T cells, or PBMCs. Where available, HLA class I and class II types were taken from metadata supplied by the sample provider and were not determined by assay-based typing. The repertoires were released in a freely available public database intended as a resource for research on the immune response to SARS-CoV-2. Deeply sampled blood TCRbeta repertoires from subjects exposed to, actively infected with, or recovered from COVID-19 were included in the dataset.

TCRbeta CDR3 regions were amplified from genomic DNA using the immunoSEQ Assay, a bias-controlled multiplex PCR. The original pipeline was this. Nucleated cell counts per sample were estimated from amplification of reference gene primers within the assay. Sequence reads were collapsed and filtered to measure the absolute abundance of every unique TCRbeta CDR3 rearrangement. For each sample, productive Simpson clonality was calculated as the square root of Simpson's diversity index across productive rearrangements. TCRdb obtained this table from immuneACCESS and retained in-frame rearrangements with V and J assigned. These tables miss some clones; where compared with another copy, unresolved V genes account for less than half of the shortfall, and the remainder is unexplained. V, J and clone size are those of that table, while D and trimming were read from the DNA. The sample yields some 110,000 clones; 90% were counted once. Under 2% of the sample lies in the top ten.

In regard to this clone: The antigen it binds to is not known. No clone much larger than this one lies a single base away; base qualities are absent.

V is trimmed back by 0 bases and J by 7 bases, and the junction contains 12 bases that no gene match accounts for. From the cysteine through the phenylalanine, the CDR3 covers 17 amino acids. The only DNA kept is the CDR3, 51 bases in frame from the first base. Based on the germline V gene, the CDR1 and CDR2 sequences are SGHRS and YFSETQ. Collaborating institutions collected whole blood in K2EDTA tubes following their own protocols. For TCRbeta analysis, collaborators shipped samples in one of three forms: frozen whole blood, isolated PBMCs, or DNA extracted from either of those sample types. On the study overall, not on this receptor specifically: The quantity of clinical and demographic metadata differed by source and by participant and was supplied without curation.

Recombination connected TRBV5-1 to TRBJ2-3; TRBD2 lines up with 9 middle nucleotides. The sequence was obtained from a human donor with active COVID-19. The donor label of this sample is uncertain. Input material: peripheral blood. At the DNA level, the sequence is TGCGCCAGCAGCTTGGAACTCACGGGCGGGGGGGCCTATACGCAGTATTTT. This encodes CASSLELTGGGAYTQYF.